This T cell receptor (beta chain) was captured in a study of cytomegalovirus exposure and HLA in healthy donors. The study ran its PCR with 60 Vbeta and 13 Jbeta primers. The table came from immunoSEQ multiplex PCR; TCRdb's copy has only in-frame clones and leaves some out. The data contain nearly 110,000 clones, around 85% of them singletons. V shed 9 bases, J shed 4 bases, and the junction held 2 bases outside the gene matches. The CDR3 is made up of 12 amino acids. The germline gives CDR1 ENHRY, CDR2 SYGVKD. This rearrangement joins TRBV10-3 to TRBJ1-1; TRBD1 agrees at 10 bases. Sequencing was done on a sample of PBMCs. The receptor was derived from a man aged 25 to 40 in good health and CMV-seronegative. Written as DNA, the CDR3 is TGTGCCATTCGGGACAGGGGCACTGAAGCTTTCTTT. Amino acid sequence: CAIRDRGTEAFF.